Listed here are 28 T cell receptor beta chains from one sample, sequenced in a study of OX40 agonist ivuxolimab in advanced cancers. Only in-frame clones appear in the TCRdb table, and some are missing; sequencing was by immunoSEQ multiplex PCR. The data contain more than 12,000 clones, 80% of them singletons. The sequences come from CD4+ or CD8+ T cells sorted from blood, collected in a trial of the OX40 agonist ivuxolimab. All receptors derive from an adult with an advanced solid tumor such as melanoma, head and neck, liver or kidney cancer.

V and J are TRBV19 and TRBJ2-5, with 9 nucleotides matching TRBD1. Losses at the gene ends were 3 bases for V and 2 bases for J; bases not matched to a gene: 4. The CDR3 sequence is 15 residues long. CDR1 LNHDA and CDR2 SQIVND come from the germline V gene (reference sequence). CDR3 in DNA: TGTGCCAGTAGTATTGGGGACAGGGAACAAGAGACCCAGTACTTC. This sequence encodes CASSIGDREQETQYF.

The CDR3 coding sequence is TGCGCCATCCTGTACAGCTCCTACGAGCAGTACTTC. Translation gives CAILYSSYEQYF. The J gene is TRBJ2-7, the V gene TRBV23-1; D gene unclear. Being an ORF, TRBV23-1 has a function that is uncertain. Trimming took 10 bases from V and 0 from J, leaving 10 bases between them. The CDR3 runs to 12 residues.

The chain is built from TRBV27 and TRBJ2-7, with 10 positions matching TRBD1. V shed 3 bases, J shed 4 bases, and the junction held 9 bases outside the gene matches. Germline V gene sequence: CDR1 MNHEY, CDR2 SMNVEV (reference sequence). This CDR3 contains 16 residues. This chain's CDR3 is CASSFSPGTGVYEQYF. The CDR3, as DNA: TGTGCCAGCAGTTTTTCTCCCGGGACAGGGGTATACGAGCAGTACTTC.

This clone was seen more than once but under ten times. The CDR3 DNA reads TGTGCCAGCTCACCAGGGAGTAGCTTCGGCGAGACCCAGTACTTC. This sequence encodes CASSPGSSFGETQYF. This chain uses TRBV18 with TRBJ2-5; D might be TRBD2 (5 bases). The CDR3 covers 15 residues. V was cut by 2 bases and J by 5 bases, with 15 bases left in between. Germline CDR1 reads KGHSH; CDR2 reads LQKENI.

For this clone: One base separates it from a far larger clone, so it is likely a read error. The J gene is TRBJ2-7, the V gene TRBV7-9; D possibly uses TRBD1 or TRBD2 (5 bases each). V lost 6 bases to trimming and J lost 2 bases, with 17 bases between them. Per the germline V gene, CDR1 is SEHNR and CDR2 is FQNEAQ (reference sequence). This CDR3 has 15 residues. The CDR3 DNA reads TGTGCCAGCAGGTTGACAGCGGCGGGTACCTACGAGCAGTACTTC. Protein sequence: CASRLTAAGTYEQYF.

This chain links TRBV9 with TRBJ1-1; no firm D call. Trimming took off 4 bases at V and 6 bases at J, with 16 bases between the two ends. This CDR3 is 14 amino acids long. Germline V CDR1 and CDR2: SGDLS, YYNGEE. CDR3 nucleotide sequence: TGTGCCAGCAGCTCACCCGGGAGGGCTGCTGAAGCTTTCTTT. Its protein product is CASSSPGRAAEAFF.

The chain has TRBV4-1 and TRBJ1-6; no clear D. CDR3 length equals 14 residues. CDR1 and CDR2 (germline): MGHRA, YSYEKL. Trimming shortened V by 0 bases and J by 7 bases, and 7 bases separated the two germline ends. CDR3: CASSQDAGNSPLHF. The CDR3 DNA reads TGCGCCAGCAGCCAAGACGCGGGGAATTCACCCCTCCACTTT.

A single count supports this clone. The V call is TRBV6-1, the J call TRBJ2-1; 7 nucleotides align to TRBD2. The length of the CDR3 is 14 residues. Germline CDR1 MNHNS, CDR2 SASEGT. V lost 7 bases, J lost 0 bases, and 3 bases stayed unmatched. The CDR3 loop reads CASTKRDSYNEQFF. The DNA of the CDR3 is TGTGCCAGCACTAAGCGGGACTCCTACAATGAGCAGTTCTTC.

J is TRBJ1-2 and V is TRBV6-1, with D perhaps matching TRBD1 (5 bases). Germline assignment: CDR1 MNHNS and CDR2 SASEGT. Trimming left V 10 bases short and J 7 bases short, with 13 bases between. The CDR3 sequence is 11 residues long. For the CDR3, the DNA is TGTGCCACCCGCGGGGGTCTTGGCTACACCTTC. Protein product: CATRGGLGYTF.

The V and J genes are TRBV5-1 and TRBJ1-2, with D unclear. This CDR3 region has 14 residues. V shed 2 bases and J shed 8 bases, with 16 bases lying between them. Germline CDR1 and CDR2: SGHRS and YFSETQ. The DNA for the CDR3 is TGCGCCAGCAGCTTCTCGGGTGGCCTTAGGGGCTACACCTTC. Residues: CASSFSGGLRGYTF.

The chain uses TRBV4-3 and TRBJ1-2, with D uncertain. V lost 0 bases to trimming and J lost 10 bases, with 9 bases between them. The CDR3 is 12 amino acids. The germline V gene has CDR1 LGHNA and CDR2 YSLEER. This CDR3 reads CASSQDFRDYTF. The DNA of the CDR3 is TGCGCCAGCAGCCAAGATTTCAGAGACTACACCTTC.

The chain recombines TRBV15 with TRBJ2-7; 9 bases agree with TRBD1. This CDR3 contains 17 residues. Germline loops: CDR1 LNHNV, CDR2 YYDKDF (reference sequence). Losses at the gene ends were 2 bases for V and 3 bases for J; bases not matched to a gene: 11. In DNA, the CDR3 is TGTGCCACCAGCAGACCCCCTCGGGACAGGGAGTACTACGAGCAGTACTTC. As protein: CATSRPPRDREYYEQYF.

This chain connects TRBV4-2 to TRBJ2-1; no clear D gene. The germline gives CDR1 LGHNA, CDR2 YNFKEQ. V was cut by 0 bases and J by 4 bases, with 10 bases left in between. The CDR3 runs 15 residues. The CDR3 DNA reads as TGTGCCAGCAGCCAAGAGGGTAGGTCGTACAATGAGCAGTTCTTC. Protein: CASSQEGRSYNEQFF.

Only a few counts were recorded for this clone. The chain combines TRBV7-8 with TRBJ2-3, with a weak D call TRBD1 (5 bases). Germline lookup yields CDR1 SGHVS and CDR2 FQNEAQ. This CDR3 has 14 amino acids. Trimming left V 6 bases short and J 6 bases short, with 16 bases between. The CDR3 region has the DNA TGTGCCAGCAGAAAGCAGGGTTCCTTGGATACGCAGTATTTT. It is translated as CASRKQGSLDTQYF.

This chain links TRBV28 with TRBJ2-3; 11 positions agree with TRBD2. The junction had 11 bases not matched to a gene; V was cut back by 5 bases and J by 4 bases. CDR1 and CDR2 (germline): MDHEN, SYDVKM. The CDR3 totals 17 residues. Written as DNA, the CDR3 is TGTGCCAGCAGTCAGGTTCTAGCGGGAGGCCCCCCAGATACGCAGTATTTT. Amino acids: CASSQVLAGGPPDTQYF.

The chain has TRBV7-9 and TRBJ1-2, with D uncertain. Looked up from germline, CDR1 is SEHNR and CDR2 is FQNEAQ (reference sequence). Trimming shortened V by 5 bases and J by 0 bases, and 19 bases separated the two germline ends. This CDR3 has 17 residues. The CDR3 loop is CASSPRGSSGANYGYTF. CDR3 in DNA: TGTGCCAGCAGCCCCCGTGGATCCTCAGGAGCTAACTATGGCTACACCTTC.

This clone is medium-sized in the sample. The rearrangement joins TRBV6-5 to TRBJ1-4, with D maybe TRBD1 (6 bases). The V end was cut by 5 bases, the J end by 6 bases, with 10 bases between. Germline CDR1 and CDR2: MNHEY and SVGAGI. The CDR3 is 13 amino acids. DNA for the CDR3: TGTGCCAGCAGTGAGGGGGTATATGAAAAACTGTTTTTT. This translates into CASSEGVYEKLFF.

The chain combines TRBV9 with TRBJ2-1, with 14 bases aligning to TRBD2. The CDR3 contains 17 residues. Germline trimming cut 3 bases from V and 4 bases from J; bases unmatched to any gene: 6. Per the germline V gene, CDR1 is SGDLS and CDR2 is YYNGEE. The CDR3 loop reads CASSGPGTSGSYNEQFF. The CDR3 DNA sequence: TGTGCCAGCAGCGGTCCCGGGACTAGCGGGAGTTACAATGAGCAGTTCTTC.

This clone was observed a single time. The CDR3 reads CASSLVVAGERDEQYF. The CDR3 nucleotides read TGTGCCAGCAGCCTTGTGGTAGCGGGAGAAAGGGACGAGCAGTACTTC. The chain combines TRBV11-2 with TRBJ2-7; 9 nucleotides match TRBD2. This CDR3 contains 16 residues. V dropped 5 bases and J dropped 5; count of bases not matched to a gene: 13. CDR1 and CDR2 from the germline V gene are SGHAT and FQNNGV.

The chain combines TRBV10-2 with TRBJ2-7; D is undetermined. The germline V gene has CDR1 WSHSY and CDR2 SAAADI. The CDR3 is 14 amino acids. V gave up 4 bases and J gave up 0 bases, with 10 bases separating them. The DNA for the CDR3 is TGCGCCAGCAGTGGCCCGGAAAGCTCCTACGAGCAGTACTTC. Translation: CASSGPESSYEQYF.

This chain connects TRBV19 to TRBJ2-7, with 10 positions matching TRBD2. Germline CDR1 LNHDA, CDR2 SQIVND (reference sequence). V shed 3 bases, J shed 0 bases, and the junction held 2 bases outside the gene matches. The CDR3 loop spans 15 amino acids. CDR3 amino acids: CASSIASGSSYEQYF. The CDR3 DNA is TGTGCCAGTAGTATTGCTAGCGGGAGCTCCTACGAGCAGTACTTC.

V and J are TRBV29-1 and TRBJ2-5; maybe TRBD1 (6 bases). The CDR3 is 13 amino acids. Deletions cut 2 bases from V and 5 bases from J, with 12 bases between. The germline V gene has CDR1 SQVTM and CDR2 ANQGSEA. The CDR3 region is CSVERGKMETQYF. The DNA for the CDR3 is TGCAGCGTTGAAAGGGGGAAGATGGAGACCCAGTACTTC. The full variable domain, completed using reference TRBV29-1 and TRBJ2-5, is SAVISQKPSRDICQRGTSLTIQCQVDSQVTMMFWYRQQPGQSLTLIATANQGSEATYESGFVIDKFPISRPNLTFSTLTVSNMSPEDSSIYLCSVERGKMETQYFGPGTRLLVL.

The J gene is TRBJ2-5, the V gene TRBV9; TRBD2 matches 10 bases. V trimming: 4 bases; J trimming: 4 bases; junction bases outside the gene matches: 10. The germline gives CDR1 SGDLS, CDR2 YYNGEE. The CDR3 contains 16 residues. The CDR3 DNA reads as TGTGCCAGCAGCCAAGACTCTAGCGGGAGCCCAGAGACCCAGTACTTC. This codes for CASSQDSSGSPETQYF. Full variable domain (rest looked up from reference TRBV9 and TRBJ2-5): DSGVTQTPKHLITATGQRVTLRCSPRSGDLSVYWYQQSLDQGLQFLIQYYNGEERAKGNILERFSAQQFPDLHSELNLSSLELGDSALYFCASSQDSSGSPETQYFGPGTRLLVL.

This clone turned up a few times. The sample contains more than one DNA sequence encoding this CDR3. The chain recombines TRBV9 with TRBJ2-5; possibly TRBD1 for D (6 bases). The germline CDR1 and CDR2 sequences are SGDLS and YYNGEE. The CDR3 is 14 amino acids. The V and J ends lost 1 base and 1 base respectively, with 8 bases between them. The CDR3 here is CASSVQGSQETQYF. In DNA, the CDR3 is TGTGCCAGCAGCGTACAGGGGAGCCAAGAGACCCAGTACTTC.

This clone occurred a few times. The V and J genes are TRBV6-5 and TRBJ2-7; tentative D call: TRBD2 (6 bases). In germline, CDR1 is MNHEY, CDR2 SVGAGI. V lost 9 bases to trimming and J lost 4 bases, with 10 bases between them. CDR3 length: 11 residues. The CDR3 here is CASNRGYEQYF. DNA of the CDR3: TGTGCCAGTAACCGGGGGTACGAGCAGTACTTC.

This sequence joins TRBV19 and TRBJ1-1, with D uncertain. The CDR3 length is 15 residues. Germline loops: CDR1 LNHDA, CDR2 SQIVND (reference sequence). Trimming shortened V by 3 bases and J by 3 bases, and 14 bases separated the two germline ends. This chain's CDR3 is CASSIFGRLDTEAFF. CDR3 DNA: TGTGCCAGTAGTATTTTCGGCAGGTTGGACACTGAAGCTTTCTTT.

This chain connects TRBV29-1 to TRBJ1-1; tentative D call: TRBD1 (5 bases). This CDR3 is built from 11 residues. Per the germline V gene, CDR1 is SQVTM and CDR2 is ANQGSEA. Deletions cut 8 bases from V and 8 bases from J, with 15 bases between. CDR3 in amino acids: CSLGAGGEAFF. The CDR3 bases are TGCAGCCTCGGCGCGGGGGGGGAAGCTTTCTTT.

The CDR3 bases are TGTGCCAGCAGTTCAGGGGTTTCCTACAATGAGCAGTTCTTC. Amino acids: CASSSGVSYNEQFF. This chain connects TRBV28 to TRBJ2-1; D might be TRBD1 (6 bases). CDR3 length: 14 residues. V was pared by 4 bases and J by 1 base, with 8 bases between. Germline values: CDR1 MDHEN, CDR2 SYDVKM.